The T cell receptor beta chain under discussion was sequenced for a study of cytomegalovirus exposure and HLA in healthy donors. Study findings and constraints: When a later analysis compared HLA-associated TCR beta chains with equally common others, the HLA-associated chains turned out to be more clonally expanded and to have lower generation probabilities. Rates of TCR association differed by HLA locus in a later analysis, with DRB1 highest and HLA-C lowest. One variant, a missense change in DCLRE1C, was linked in a later analysis to TCR beta V- and J-gene trimming.

These donors counted as nominally healthy when sampled, but unrecorded immune exposures were likely. The trim removed 6 bases at V and 5 bases at J, leaving 10 bases unmatched. CDR3 length equals 15 residues. The germline V gene encodes CDR1 MNHEY and CDR2 SVGAGI. As to this clone: Antigen specificity is unknown.

PCR employed 60 Vbeta and 13 Jbeta primers. Sequencing was performed with immunoSEQ multiplex PCR; in TCRdb, only in-frame clones are kept and a portion is missing. The table records fewer than 150,000 clones, 67% of them present only once. This TCR was sampled from a man aged 18 to 30 in good health and CMV-seropositive. Sequenced sample: PBMCs. V and J are TRBV6-5 and TRBJ1-5; TRBD1 matches 7 bases. This CDR3 is CASRRQGRGYQPQHF. CDR3 nucleotides: TGTGCCAGCAGGAGACAGGGAAGGGGCTATCAGCCCCAGCATTTT.